The rows below give T cell receptor beta chains drawn from one sample of a study of blood T cell repertoires in COVID-19. Using immunoSEQ multiplex PCR, the repertoire was profiled, and TCRdb retains in-frame clones only, with some absent. The sample lists 150,000 or so clones; about 82% were seen once. Sequences were obtained from peripheral blood. These receptors originate from a man between 50 and 59 years old with active or convalescent COVID-19. CDR3s include the opening cysteine and the closing phenylalanine or tryptophan. A D gene is named only where the DNA matches it firmly. Size values are once, few and many counts, or a class for expanded clones, and some rows have none.

v_gene: TRBV5-4; d_gene: NA; j_gene: TRBJ1-1; abundance: NA; CDR3nt: TGTGCCAGCAGCCCTGACCCCGCGGGTAGTGGAGCTTTCTTT; CDR3aa: CASSPDPAGSGAFF
v_gene: TRBV18; d_gene: NA; j_gene: TRBJ2-7; abundance: NA; CDR3nt: TGTGCCAGCTCGGCAAAGGGGGTCTACGAGCAGTACTTC; CDR3aa: CASSAKGVYEQYF
v_gene: TRBV19; d_gene: TRBD2; j_gene: TRBJ2-7; abundance: NA; CDR3nt: TGTGCCAGTAGTGGTTTGATAGCGGGACCCTCAGACGAGCAGTACTTC; CDR3aa: CASSGLIAGPSDEQYF
v_gene: TRBV5-4; d_gene: NA; j_gene: TRBJ2-1; abundance: few; CDR3nt: TGTGCCAGCAGCTTGGCCCGCCGGGACACTAACTACAATGAGCAGTTCTTC; CDR3aa: CASSLARRDTNYNEQFF
v_gene: TRBV20-1; d_gene: NA; j_gene: TRBJ2-5; abundance: NA; CDR3nt: TGCAGTGCGATCGTCGGGACCCAGTACTTC; CDR3aa: CSAIVGTQYF
v_gene: TRBV6-5; d_gene: NA; j_gene: TRBJ2-7; abundance: NA; CDR3nt: TGTGCCAGCAGTTACTCGAACCGCGCAAGCTACGAGCAGTACTTC; CDR3aa: CASSYSNRASYEQYF
v_gene: TRBV1; d_gene: NA; j_gene: TRBJ2-7; abundance: NA; CDR3nt: TGCACCAGCAGCCAAGATGGCCCCTCCGTTTGTCTAGCCACCCACGAGCAGTACTTC; CDR3aa: CTSSQDGPSVCLATHEQYF
v_gene: TRBV11-2; d_gene: NA; j_gene: TRBJ2-1; abundance: NA; CDR3nt: TGTGCCAGCAGCTTACAGGGGTACAATGAGCAGTTCTTC; CDR3aa: CASSLQGYNEQFF
v_gene: TRBV9; d_gene: NA; j_gene: TRBJ2-1; abundance: NA; CDR3nt: TGTGCCAGCAGCGTAGTCAACGGTGAGCAGTTCTTC; CDR3aa: CASSVVNGEQFF
v_gene: TRBV29-1; d_gene: NA; j_gene: TRBJ2-5; abundance: NA; CDR3nt: TGCAGCGTTGTATGGCAACCGGGGGAGACCCAGTACTTC; CDR3aa: CSVVWQPGETQYF
v_gene: TRBV6-2/TRBV6-3; d_gene: TRBD1; j_gene: TRBJ1-1; abundance: NA; CDR3nt: TGTGCCAGCAGTTGGGACAGGAGAGAAATGAACACTGAAGCTTTCTTT; CDR3aa: CASSWDRREMNTEAFF
v_gene: TRBV5-8; d_gene: NA; j_gene: TRBJ1-1; abundance: NA; CDR3nt: TGTGCCAGCAGCTTGAGACAGTACACTGAAGCTTTCTTT; CDR3aa: CASSLRQYTEAFF
v_gene: TRBV11-3; d_gene: TRBD2; j_gene: TRBJ2-3; abundance: NA; CDR3nt: TGTGCCAGCAGTCCCGGGACTAGCGGGAGGAGGGAAACAGATACGCAGTATTTT; CDR3aa: CASSPGTSGRRETDTQYF
v_gene: TRBV7-9; d_gene: TRBD1; j_gene: TRBJ2-1; abundance: once; CDR3nt: TGTGCCAGCAGCTTAGTACGGGACAGGGATTACAATGAGCAGTTCTTC; CDR3aa: CASSLVRDRDYNEQFF
v_gene: TRBV28; d_gene: TRBD2; j_gene: TRBJ2-3; abundance: NA; CDR3nt: TGTGCCAGTGATGTGATAGCGGGCAGGGCAGATACGCAGTATTTT; CDR3aa: CASDVIAGRADTQYF
v_gene: TRBV7-2; d_gene: TRBD2; j_gene: TRBJ2-7; abundance: NA; CDR3nt: TGTGCCAGCAGCAACACTCGGGGGGGCGCGTACGAGCAGTACTTC; CDR3aa: CASSNTRGGAYEQYF
v_gene: TRBV7-3; d_gene: TRBD2; j_gene: TRBJ2-3; abundance: NA; CDR3nt: TGTGCCAGCAGCTTGGGACTAGCAGGAGATACGCAGTATTTT; CDR3aa: CASSLGLAGDTQYF
v_gene: TRBV6-2/TRBV6-3; d_gene: TRBD2; j_gene: TRBJ2-7; abundance: NA; CDR3nt: TGTGCCAGCAGTTTCACTAGCGGATACTACGAGCAGTACTTC; CDR3aa: CASSFTSGYYEQYF
v_gene: TRBV6-1; d_gene: NA; j_gene: TRBJ2-3; abundance: once; CDR3nt: TGTGCCAGCAGTGAAGGGGGGCGGGGGCGCACAGATACGCAGTATTTT; CDR3aa: CASSEGGRGRTDTQYF
v_gene: TRBV19; d_gene: NA; j_gene: TRBJ1-4; abundance: NA; CDR3nt: TGTGCCAGTAGTATAGAACAGGGAGTTTACGAAAAACTGTTTTTT; CDR3aa: CASSIEQGVYEKLFF
v_gene: TRBV4-1; d_gene: NA; j_gene: TRBJ2-7; abundance: few; CDR3nt: TGCGCCAGCAGCCAAGCTGGAGGAACTTCCTACGAGCAGTACTTC; CDR3aa: CASSQAGGTSYEQYF
v_gene: TRBV10-3; d_gene: TRBD1; j_gene: TRBJ2-7; abundance: NA; CDR3nt: TGTGCCATCAACACTGCCGGGACAGGGCTCTACGAGCAGTACTTC; CDR3aa: CAINTAGTGLYEQYF
v_gene: TRBV27; d_gene: TRBD1; j_gene: TRBJ1-1; abundance: NA; CDR3nt: TGTGCCAGCAGACAGGGGGAGAACACTGAAGCTTTCTTT; CDR3aa: CASRQGENTEAFF
v_gene: TRBV30; d_gene: NA; j_gene: TRBJ2-1; abundance: NA; CDR3nt: TGTGCCTGGAATAGCGGTAGTTCCTACAATGAGCAGTTCTTC; CDR3aa: CAWNSGSSYNEQFF
v_gene: TRBV14; d_gene: NA; j_gene: TRBJ1-6; abundance: NA; CDR3nt: TGTGCCAGCAGCCAAGATCGGCAGGGTTGGTCACCCCTCCACTTT; CDR3aa: CASSQDRQGWSPLHF
v_gene: TRBV2; d_gene: NA; j_gene: TRBJ1-2; abundance: NA; CDR3nt: TGTGCCAGCAGAAGCGGGACTCCATATGGCTACACCTTC; CDR3aa: CASRSGTPYGYTF
v_gene: TRBV11-1; d_gene: TRBD2; j_gene: TRBJ2-3; abundance: NA; CDR3nt: TGTGCCAGCAGCTTAGGCGGGGGGGCCGATACGCAGTATTTT; CDR3aa: CASSLGGGADTQYF